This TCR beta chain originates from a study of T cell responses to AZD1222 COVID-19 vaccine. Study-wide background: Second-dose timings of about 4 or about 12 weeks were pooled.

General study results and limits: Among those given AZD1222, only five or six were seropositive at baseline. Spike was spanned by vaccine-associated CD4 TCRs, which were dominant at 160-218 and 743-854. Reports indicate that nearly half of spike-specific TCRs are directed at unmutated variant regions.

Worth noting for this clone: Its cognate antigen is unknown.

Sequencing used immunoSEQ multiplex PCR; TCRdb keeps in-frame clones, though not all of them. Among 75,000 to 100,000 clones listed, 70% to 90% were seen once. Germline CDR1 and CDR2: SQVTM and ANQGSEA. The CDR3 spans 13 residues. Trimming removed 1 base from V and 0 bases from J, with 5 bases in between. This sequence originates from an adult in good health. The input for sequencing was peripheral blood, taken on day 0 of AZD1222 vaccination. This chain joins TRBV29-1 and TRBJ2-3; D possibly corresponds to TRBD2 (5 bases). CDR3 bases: TGCAGCGTTGAAGGGACTAGCACAGATACGCAGTATTTT. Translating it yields CSVEGTSTDTQYF.